The entry below gives a single T cell receptor beta chain sequence along with its context. Its cognate antigen is unknown. The team ran DNA from unsorted PBMCs on ten immunoSEQ deep assay plates for sequencing. Profiled with immunoSEQ multiplex PCR; TCRdb holds only in-frame clones, not every one. This repertoire shows roughly 490,000 clones, over 60% found once; its top ten account for around 13%. Trimming took 0 bases from V and 7 from J, leaving 10 bases between them. The germline V gene has CDR1 SGHDT and CDR2 YYEEEE. The CDR3 has 13 amino acids. The data stem from a study of shared clonotypes between healthy human individuals. Study background: The people who gave samples were a couple of women and a few men aged 18 to 49.

Study results and caveats: A limitation of the genetic and exposure-history diversity represented arose from few donors.

Healthy HIV-negative adults without recent acute infections or vaccinations served as donors. The clonotype originates from a woman between 35 and 50 years old in good health. Some clones in this sample may be carry-over from other donors' samples. The gene calls are TRBV5-6 and TRBJ1-2, with D uncertain. The sequenced sample consisted of PBMCs. Here the CDR3 reads CASSLGWGGGYTF. CDR3 sequence (DNA): TGTGCCAGCAGCTTGGGCTGGGGAGGTGGCTACACCTTC.